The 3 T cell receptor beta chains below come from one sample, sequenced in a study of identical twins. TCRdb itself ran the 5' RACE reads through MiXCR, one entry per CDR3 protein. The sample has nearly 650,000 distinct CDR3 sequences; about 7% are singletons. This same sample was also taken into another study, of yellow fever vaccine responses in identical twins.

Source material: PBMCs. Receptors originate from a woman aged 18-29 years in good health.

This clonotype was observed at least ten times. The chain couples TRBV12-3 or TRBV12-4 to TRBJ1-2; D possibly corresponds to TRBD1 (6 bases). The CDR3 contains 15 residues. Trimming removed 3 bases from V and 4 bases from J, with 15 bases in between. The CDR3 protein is CASSFGQGRSYGYTF. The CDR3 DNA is TGTGCCAGCAGTTTCGGGCAGGGGAGGTCCTATGGCTACACCTTC.

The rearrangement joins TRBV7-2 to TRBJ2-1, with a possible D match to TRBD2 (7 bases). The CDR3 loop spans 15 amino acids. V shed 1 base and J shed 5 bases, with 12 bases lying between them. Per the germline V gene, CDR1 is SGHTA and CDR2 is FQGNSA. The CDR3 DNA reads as TGTGCCAGCAGCTTAGGGGGGGGCTTGGACAATGAGCAGTTCTTC. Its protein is CASSLGGGLDNEQFF.

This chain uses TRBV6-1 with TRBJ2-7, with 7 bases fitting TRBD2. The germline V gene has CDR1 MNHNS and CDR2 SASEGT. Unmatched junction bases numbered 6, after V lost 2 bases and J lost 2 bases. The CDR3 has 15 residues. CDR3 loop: CASSEYERGTYEQYV. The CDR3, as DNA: TGTGCCAGCAGTGAATACGAGCGGGGTACCTACGAGCAGTACGTC.